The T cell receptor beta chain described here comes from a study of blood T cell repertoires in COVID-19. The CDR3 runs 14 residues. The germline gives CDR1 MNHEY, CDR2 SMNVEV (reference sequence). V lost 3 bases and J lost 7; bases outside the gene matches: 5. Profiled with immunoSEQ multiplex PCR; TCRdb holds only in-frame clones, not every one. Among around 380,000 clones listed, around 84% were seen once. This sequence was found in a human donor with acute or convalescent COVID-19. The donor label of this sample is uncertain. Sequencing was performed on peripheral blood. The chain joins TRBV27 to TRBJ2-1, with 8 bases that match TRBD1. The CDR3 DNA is TGTGCCAGCAGTTTGACAGGGGAGGTAAATGAGCAGTTCTTC. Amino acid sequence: CASSLTGEVNEQFF.